Described below is a single T cell receptor (beta chain) sequence and its context. What it binds is not known. These data originate in a study of cytomegalovirus exposure and HLA in healthy donors. Study context: There were 350 to 450 genotyped donors. Of these, about 81% fell in the genetic ancestry cluster associated with self-reported Caucasian donors.

Findings and limits, study-wide: Highly shared sequence variants in one cluster were likely a sequencing artifact. A later analysis reportedly identified an Asian-associated ancestry cluster as carrying fewer N-insertions than the approximately 670-donor mean.

13 Jbeta primers and 60 Vbeta primers were used for the PCR. Original methodology: Around 11 million of tens of millions of unique TCR beta chains were shared, per a later count. Only in-frame clones appear in the TCRdb table, and some are missing; sequencing was by immunoSEQ multiplex PCR. V and J calls and clone size are given by that table; D and trimming were obtained from the DNA. This table holds some 120,000 clones, roughly 68% found once. V lost 6 bases and J 0 bases, leaving 12 bases between the germline ends. The germline gives CDR1 LGHNA, CDR2 YNFKEQ. This CDR3 contains 15 residues. The TCR originated in a woman aged 45-65 years in good health and CMV-seropositive. Input material: PBMCs. The chain uses TRBV4-2 and TRBJ1-3; unclear D gene. CDR3 protein: CASSTGSSSGNTIYF. The CDR3 DNA reads TGTGCCAGCAGTACGGGAAGTAGCTCTGGAAACACCATATATTTT.